One sample yielded the 26 T cell receptor beta chains listed below, sequenced in a study of radiation and T cells in renal cell carcinoma. Here immunoSEQ multiplex PCR was the method, and the copy in TCRdb shows in-frame clones only, minus some. The sample includes just under 80,000 clones, 86% of them seen just once. Time point defined: blood 2 weeks post-SBRT. Sample treatment: 15 Gy SBRT to primary tumor, nephrectomy 4 weeks later. Specimen: blood, collected from a patient whose treatment included radiotherapy and nephrectomy. These TCRs come from a woman between 45 and 65 years old with renal cell carcinoma.

The V call is TRBV5-6, the J call TRBJ1-5; 7 nucleotides match TRBD1. Germline CDR1 reads SGHDT; CDR2 reads YYEEEE. CDR3 length: 13 residues. Trimming took 5 bases from V and 3 from J; bases not matched to a gene: 2. This CDR3 reads CASRQGPNQPQHF. Written as DNA, the CDR3 is TGTGCCAGCAGACAGGGGCCCAATCAGCCCCAGCATTTT.

This chain links TRBV7-2 with TRBJ1-2; D might be TRBD1 (6 bases). V shed 6 bases and J shed 8 bases, with 16 bases lying between them. Germline V gene data show CDR1 as SGHTA and CDR2 as FQGNSA. This CDR3 spans 13 amino acids. CDR3: CASSPPNRDGYTF. CDR3 nucleotides: TGTGCCAGCAGTCCACCTAACAGGGACGGCTACACCTTC.

This clone was detected a few times. The CDR3 is CASSETGGQDEAFF. CDR3 coding DNA: TGTGCCAGCAGCGAAACGGGTGGGCAGGATGAAGCTTTCTTT. This chain links TRBV9 with TRBJ1-1, with D unresolved. Trimming shortened V by 3 bases and J by 7 bases, and 16 bases separated the two germline ends. This CDR3 comprises 14 residues. Germline lookup yields CDR1 SGDLS and CDR2 YYNGEE.

The chain carries TRBV27 and TRBJ2-7; D is unresolved. The V end lost 3 bases, the J end lost 3 bases, and 6 bases lay between the germline ends. Germline V lookup: CDR1 MNHEY, CDR2 SMNVEV (reference sequence). This CDR3 has 12 amino acids. This CDR3 is CASSFWGYEQYF. CDR3 nucleotide sequence: TGTGCCAGCAGTTTCTGGGGCTACGAGCAGTACTTC.

DNA of the CDR3: TGTGCCAGTAGTATGGCGCAGGTCACCGGGGAGCTGTTTTTT. It codes for CASSMAQVTGELFF. The rearrangement links TRBV19 to TRBJ2-2; D is uncertain. The CDR3 totals 14 residues. The germline V and J ends were trimmed by 3 bases and 4 bases, with 9 bases remaining between them. CDR1 is LNHDA and CDR2 is SQIVND in the germline V gene (reference sequence).

The CDR3: CASSSRTGRPGNTIYF. The CDR3 DNA reads TGTGCCAGTAGTTCCCGGACAGGGCGGCCTGGAAACACCATATATTTT. The V and J genes are TRBV19 and TRBJ1-3, with 8 positions matching TRBD1. V was clipped by 5 bases and J by 2 bases; unmatched bases: 8. Germline lookup yields CDR1 LNHDA and CDR2 SQIVND (reference sequence). CDR3 length: 16 residues.

In DNA, the CDR3 is TGTGCCAGCAGCAATGACTTCACCGGTTACGAGCAGTACTTC. Encoded protein: CASSNDFTGYEQYF. The chain employs TRBV5-4 and TRBJ2-7; D remains unclear. The CDR3 is 14 residues long. Trimming shortened V by 4 bases and J by 4 bases, and 15 bases separated the two germline ends. Looked up from germline, CDR1 is SGHNT and CDR2 is YYREEE (reference sequence).

V gene TRBV15 combines with J gene TRBJ2-7, with D possibly TRBD1 on 5 matching bases. This CDR3 is built from 16 residues. Germline-derived CDR1 and CDR2 are LNHNV and YYDKDF (reference sequence). Trimming stripped 0 bases from V and 4 bases from J, with 16 bases between. CDR3 sequence: CATSREGPSLGYEQYF. In nucleotides, the CDR3 is TGTGCCACCAGCAGAGAGGGGCCAAGTTTAGGGTACGAGCAGTACTTC.

The chain recombines TRBV11-2 with TRBJ2-1; perhaps TRBD2 as D (6 bases). Germline V CDR1 and CDR2: SGHAT, FQNNGV. The ends were cut back, 1 base at V and 9 bases at J, with 10 bases in the middle. CDR3 length: 13 amino acids. Here the CDR3 reads CASSLGQEGEQFF. The CDR3 DNA sequence: TGTGCCAGCAGCTTAGGTCAGGAGGGTGAGCAGTTCTTC.

The chain employs TRBV6-1 and TRBJ2-7; the D is unclear. V was trimmed by 7 bases and J by 5 bases, leaving 15 bases between them. From germline, CDR1 is MNHNS and CDR2 SASEGT. The CDR3 extends over 13 amino acids. CDR3 region: CASKTPQRDEQYF. CDR3 in DNA: TGTGCCAGCAAGACACCCCAAAGGGACGAGCAGTACTTC.

The chain joins TRBV28 to TRBJ2-3; D not resolved. CDR3 length: 15 amino acids. V lost 3 bases and J 3 bases, leaving 13 bases between the germline ends. Germline values: CDR1 MDHEN, CDR2 SYDVKM. The CDR3 protein is CASSFGLPGTDTQYF. CDR3 nucleotide sequence: TGTGCCAGCAGTTTCGGTCTTCCTGGGACAGATACGCAGTATTTT.

The V and J genes are TRBV10-3 and TRBJ2-5; 7 positions match TRBD1. V gave up 4 bases and J gave up 2 bases; unmatched junction bases: 4. CDR1 ENHRY and CDR2 SYGVKD come from the germline V gene. The CDR3 covers 14 residues. As DNA, the CDR3 is TGTGCCATCAGTGCCGGACAGGCTCAAGAGACCCAGTACTTC. This codes for CAISAGQAQETQYF.

V gene TRBV28 combines with J gene TRBJ2-4, with TRBD1 as a possible D gene (6 bases). V shed 8 bases and J shed 2 bases, with 7 bases lying between them. This CDR3 is built from 12 residues. Germline V gene sequence: CDR1 MDHEN, CDR2 SYDVKM. CDR3 in amino acids: CASGGPKNIQYF. As DNA, the CDR3 is TGTGCCAGCGGGGGCCCCAAAAACATTCAGTACTTC.

The chain recombines TRBV25-1 with TRBJ2-7, with 12 bases fitting TRBD2. CDR1 is MGHDK and CDR2 is SYGVNS in the germline V gene. CDR3 length: 15 amino acids. The trim removed 5 bases at V and 6 bases at J, leaving 8 bases unmatched. In DNA, the CDR3 is TGTGCCAGCAGTCCGACTAGCGGGGGTTCAGGCGAGCAGTACTTC. It translates to CASSPTSGGSGEQYF.

The table lists this clone with a few counts. V is TRBV7-9 and J is TRBJ1-1; the match to TRBD1 covers 7 bases. V lost 4 bases to trimming and J lost 1 base; unmatched junction nucleotides: 3. Germline lookup yields CDR1 SEHNR and CDR2 FQNEAQ (reference sequence). This CDR3 region has 14 residues. The CDR3 sequence is CASSSGTENTEAFF. DNA for the CDR3: TGTGCCAGCAGCTCCGGGACAGAGAACACTGAAGCTTTCTTT.

The chain has TRBV7-9 and TRBJ1-4, with 7 bases identical to TRBD1. Germline assignment: CDR1 SEHNR and CDR2 FQNEAQ (reference sequence). Trimming cost V 5 bases and J 3 bases; bases outside gene matches: 6. CDR3 length: 15 residues. CDR3 region: CASSPGTASNEKLFF. In DNA form, the CDR3 reads TGTGCCAGCAGCCCCGGGACAGCGTCTAATGAAAAACTGTTTTTT.

The chain links TRBV4-2 to TRBJ2-3, with TRBD2 identical over 13 bases. Unmatched junction bases numbered 7, after V lost 2 bases and J lost 5 bases. Per germline, CDR1 LGHNA and CDR2 YNFKEQ. This CDR3 comprises 17 residues. The CDR3 nucleotides read TGTGCCAGCAGCCAACCCGGACTAGCGGGAGAGGGAGATACGCAGTATTTT. Its translation is CASSQPGLAGEGDTQYF.

V gene TRBV6-1 combines with J gene TRBJ1-4; D is unresolved. The CDR3 covers 15 residues. Trimming took 4 bases from V and 4 from J, leaving 13 bases between them. CDR1 MNHNS and CDR2 SASEGT come from the germline V gene. This CDR3 reads CASSARADDNEKLFF. The CDR3 bases are TGTGCCAGCAGTGCAAGGGCGGATGATAATGAAAAACTGTTTTTT.

J is TRBJ1-5 and V is TRBV2, with 7 bases identical to TRBD1. The CDR3 loop spans 13 amino acids. The V segment lost 7 bases and the J segment 5 bases; nucleotides outside the gene matches: 5. CDR1 is SNHLY, CDR2 FYNNEI, per germline. The CDR3, as DNA: TGTGCCAGCACCGAAGGGGGCTATCAGCCCCAGCATTTT. This codes for CASTEGGYQPQHF.

V gene TRBV27 combines with J gene TRBJ1-2; D unresolved. Trimming stripped 2 bases from V and 5 bases from J, with 15 bases between. The V gene's germline CDR1 is MNHEY and CDR2 SMNVEV (reference sequence). There are 15 residues in the CDR3. The CDR3: CASSLVGYETYGYTF. The DNA of the CDR3 is TGTGCCAGCAGTTTAGTGGGCTATGAGACATATGGCTACACCTTC.

This clone has a handful of counts. This chain links TRBV7-2 with TRBJ2-1; 12 positions agree with TRBD2. Germline V lookup: CDR1 SGHTA, CDR2 FQGNSA. The trim removed 5 bases at V and 8 bases at J, leaving 7 bases unmatched. This CDR3 has 15 residues. DNA for the CDR3: TGTGCCAGCAGCGTCCTAGCGGGGGGGCCGGATGAGCAGTTCTTC. Its protein is CASSVLAGGPDEQFF.

The chain combines TRBV2 with TRBJ2-1; D remains unclear. Germline V gives CDR1 SNHLY, CDR2 FYNNEI. V was pared by 2 bases and J by 4 bases, with 6 bases between. The CDR3 is made up of 13 amino acids. The CDR3 spells CASSEMGYNEQFF. CDR3 bases: TGTGCCAGCAGTGAAATGGGTTACAATGAGCAGTTCTTC.

This chain links TRBV7-2 with TRBJ2-1; 7 nucleotides agree with TRBD2. Trimming at V came to 5 bases and at J to 0 bases, leaving 4 bases not matched to a gene. The germline V gene encodes CDR1 SGHTA and CDR2 FQGNSA. The CDR3 totals 15 residues. The CDR3 bases are TGTGCCAGCAGCGCCGCTAGCGGCTCCTACAATGAGCAGTTCTTC. Translated: CASSAASGSYNEQFF. The variable domain in full, with the rest retrieved from reference TRBV7-2 and TRBJ2-1, is GAGVSQSPSNKVTEKGKDVELRCDPISGHTALYWYRQSLGQGLEFLIYFQGNSAPDKSGLPSDRFSAERTGGSVSTLTIQRTQQEDSAVYLCASSAASGSYNEQFFGPGTRLTVL.

This clone was seen more than once but under ten times. V and J are TRBV16 and TRBJ1-1; TRBD1 might be the D (6 bases). CDR3 length: 15 residues. CDR1 and CDR2 (germline): KGHSY, FQNENV. With 5 bases removed from V and 1 base from J, the gap between germline ends came to 14 bases. The CDR3 nucleotides are TGTGCCAGCAGCTCCCGGGGCAGGGGGAACACTGAAGCTTTCTTT. Residues: CASSSRGRGNTEAFF.

J is TRBJ1-5 and V is TRBV7-2, with D unclear. Germline lookup yields CDR1 SGHTA and CDR2 FQGNSA. V was clipped by 5 bases and J by 7 bases, with 15 bases between them. This CDR3 is 14 amino acids long. The DNA of the CDR3 is TGTGCCAGCAGCATTTTGGGGTCGGGGCAGCCCCAGCATTTT. Translating it yields CASSILGSGQPQHF.

The chain employs TRBV5-5 and TRBJ1-5; D ambiguous. Germline lookup yields CDR1 SGHKS and CDR2 YYEKEE (reference sequence). The CDR3 has 15 residues. V dropped 4 bases and J dropped 4 bases, with 15 bases sitting between them. CDR3 region: CASSREVVGNQPQHF. For the CDR3, the DNA is TGTGCCAGCAGCCGGGAAGTTGTGGGGAATCAGCCCCAGCATTTT. Drawing the rest from reference TRBV5-5 and TRBJ1-5, the complete variable domain is DAGVTQSPTHLIKTRGQQVTLRCSPISGHKSVSWYQQVLGQGPQFIFQYYEKEERGRGNFPDRFSARQFPNYSSELNVNALLLGDSALYLCASSREVVGNQPQHFGDGTRLSIL.